This passage covers 24 T cell receptor beta chains from one sample sequenced in a study of CD8+CD57+ T cells in acquired aplastic anemia. Patients who underwent sequencing had shown CD8+CD57+ cell expansion by flow cytometry. Investigators profiled TCR beta VDJ and CDR3 from genomic DNA template. One entry per CDR3 protein results from TCRdb running MiXCR on the reads. Of some 160,000 distinct CDR3 sequences in the sample, about 50% were seen once. Sequencing was carried out using sorted CD4+, CD8+, or CD8+CD57+ T cells (not recorded which) from PBMCs. These receptor sequences come from a human donor with aplastic anemia.

V gene TRBV15 combines with J gene TRBJ2-7; D unclear. There are 13 residues in the CDR3. Germline lookup yields CDR1 LNHNV and CDR2 YYDKDF (reference sequence). With 1 base removed from V and 4 bases from J, the gap between germline ends came to 8 bases. The CDR3 region has the DNA TGTGCCACCAGCAGAGTTTACAGATACGAGCAGTACTTC. Protein product: CATSRVYRYEQYF.

At least ten counts were recorded for this clonotype. The DNA for the CDR3 is TGCGCCAGCAGCTTTATTCCCGGACAGGGCTCCTACGAGCAGTACTTC. This gives the protein CASSFIPGQGSYEQYF. The J gene is TRBJ2-7, the V gene TRBV5-1; 8 nucleotides agree with TRBD1. The trim removed 2 bases at V and 0 bases at J, leaving 7 bases unmatched. Germline CDR1 reads SGHRS; CDR2 reads YFSETQ. CDR3 length equals 16 residues.

This clonotype has ten or more counts. A much larger clone sits a single nucleotide away, making a read error possible. The chain links TRBV7-8 to TRBJ2-7; D gene uncertain. Germline V gene sequence: CDR1 SGHVS, CDR2 FQNEAQ. The CDR3 length is 12 residues. Here the CDR3 reads CAGSPTGYEQYF. The CDR3 DNA follows: TGTGCCGGCAGTCCAACGGGCTACGAGCAGTACTTC.

This clonotype came up many times. The chain has TRBV6-5 and TRBJ1-5, with no clear D. The length of the CDR3 is 13 residues. The germline V and J ends were trimmed by 4 bases and 5 bases, with 9 bases remaining between them. Germline loops: CDR1 MNHEY, CDR2 SVGAGI. The CDR3 protein is CASSFGRYQPQHF. The CDR3 coding sequence is TGTGCCAGCAGTTTCGGTCGGTATCAGCCCCAGCATTTT.

The V gene is TRBV19, the J gene TRBJ1-2; 9 nucleotides align to TRBD1. Per germline, CDR1 LNHDA and CDR2 SQIVND (reference sequence). This CDR3 has 15 amino acids. Trimming cost V 8 bases and J 5 bases; bases outside gene matches: 12. CDR3 sequence reads: CASVDLGQGIYGYTF. The DNA for the CDR3 is TGTGCCAGTGTTGATCTGGGACAGGGTATTTATGGCTACACCTTC.

The chain links TRBV5-1 to TRBJ2-5; 7 positions agree with TRBD2. CDR1 is SGHRS and CDR2 is YFSETQ in the germline V gene. The CDR3 spans 15 residues. V dropped 0 bases and J dropped 2; count of bases not matched to a gene: 4. The CDR3: CASSLVAGLQETQYF. DNA for the CDR3: TGCGCCAGCAGCTTGGTAGCGGGCCTACAAGAGACCCAGTACTTC.

The chain uses TRBV2 and TRBJ1-5; D is uncertain. This CDR3 has 14 residues. V lost 5 bases to trimming and J lost 11 bases, with 19 bases between them. Germline V gene sequence: CDR1 SNHLY, CDR2 FYNNEI. Here the CDR3 DNA reads TGTGCCAGCAGTCGTGACACCCTCGGGAGGTCCCAGCATTTT. Its protein is CASSRDTLGRSQHF.

The rearrangement links TRBV11-1 to TRBJ1-6, with D unclear. Deletions cut 4 bases from V and 9 bases from J, with 10 bases between. This CDR3 is 13 amino acids long. CDR1 is SGHAT and CDR2 is FQDESV in the germline V gene (reference sequence). CDR3 amino acids: CASSYDHTSPLHF. DNA of the CDR3: TGTGCCAGCAGCTACGACCATACTTCACCCCTCCACTTT.

The sample holds one count of this clonotype. The V call is TRBV10-1, the J call TRBJ2-7, with TRBD2 matching over 8 bases. Germline V gene lookup returns CDR1 WNHNN and CDR2 SYGVQD (reference sequence). The CDR3 is 15 amino acids. V was pared by 2 bases and J by 2 bases, with 5 bases of the junction left unmatched. The CDR3 coding sequence is TGCGCCAGCAGTGAGAACCTAGCGGGTCCCTACGAGCAGTACTTC. It yields the protein CASSENLAGPYEQYF.

J is TRBJ1-2 and V is TRBV15; a weak D match, TRBD1 (5 bases). The CDR3 covers 21 residues. Trimming removed 0 bases from V and 2 bases from J, with 28 bases in between. Germline values: CDR1 LNHNV, CDR2 YYDKDF (reference sequence). The CDR3 DNA is TGTGCCACCAGCAGAGATAGGGTACATGGGGTTGGGACCGCGAGGAACTATGGCTACACCTTC. This translates into CATSRDRVHGVGTARNYGYTF.

Comment on this clonotype: This CDR3 fails to terminate in the conserved phenylalanine or tryptophan, so it likely reflects a read error. CDR3 region: CASRDTDTQYL. CDR3 nucleotide sequence: TGTGCCAGCAGGGACACAGATACGCAGTATCTT. The chain has TRBV6-1 and TRBJ2-3; D not certain. The germline V gene encodes CDR1 MNHNS and CDR2 SASEGT. This CDR3 is built from 11 residues. V lost 6 bases and J lost 2, with 3 bases in between.

V and J are TRBV7-8 and TRBJ2-1, with unresolved D. This CDR3 has 15 residues. CDR1 and CDR2 from the germline V gene are SGHVS and FQNEAQ. The V end was cut by 2 bases, the J end by 0 bases, with 8 bases between. CDR3 region: CASSLMVSSYNEQFF. The CDR3 nucleotides are TGTGCCAGCAGCTTAATGGTGAGCTCCTACAATGAGCAGTTCTTC.

This clonotype was seen repeatedly, ten times or more. The DNA for the CDR3 is TGTGCCAGCAGCGAGAGGAGAAACTATGGCTACACCTTC. This gives the protein CASSERRNYGYTF. The chain uses TRBV11-3 and TRBJ1-2; no firm D call. From germline, CDR1 is SGHNT and CDR2 YENEEA. The CDR3 is 13 amino acids. The V gene lost 5 bases and the J gene lost 2 bases, with 9 bases spanning the gap.

There are many counts of this clonotype. In DNA form, the CDR3 reads TGTGCCAGCGTCCCCCGGTTGGGGACAGATACGCAGTATTTT. It codes for CASVPRLGTDTQYF. The chain combines TRBV7-9 with TRBJ2-3; D is ambiguous. From germline, CDR1 is SEHNR and CDR2 FQNEAQ (reference sequence). V was clipped by 8 bases and J by 3 bases, with 15 bases between them. The CDR3 runs 14 residues.

The chain carries TRBV29-1 and TRBJ2-7; 7 bases map to TRBD1. In germline, CDR1 is SQVTM, CDR2 ANQGSEA. This CDR3 has 12 residues. The trim removed 7 bases at V and 2 bases at J, leaving 5 bases unmatched. The CDR3 DNA reads as TGCAGCGGCAAAGACAGGGCCTACGAGCAGTACTTC. Translated: CSGKDRAYEQYF.

About this clonotype itself: A much bigger clone sits one base away, suggesting this may be a read error. The V and J genes are TRBV27 and TRBJ2-5; D is possibly TRBD1 (5 bases). The CDR3 consists of 13 residues. From germline, CDR1 is MNHEY and CDR2 SMNVEV (reference sequence). The DNA for the CDR3 is TGTGCCAGCAGTTCGACAGCCCAAGGGACCCAGTACTTC. It specifies CASSSTAQGTQYF.

J is TRBJ1-4 and V is TRBV9, with a tentative D call TRBD1 (5 bases). Germline CDR1 reads SGDLS; CDR2 reads YYNGEE. V lost 4 bases and J 5 bases, leaving 18 bases between the germline ends. CDR3 length: 16 amino acids. CDR3 sequence (DNA): TGTGCCAGCAGCCCTAGGGAGGGGACTTTGAATGAAAAACTGTTTTTT. This codes for CASSPREGTLNEKLFF.

With respect to this clonotype: A much bigger clone sits one base away, suggesting this may be a read error. The chain links TRBV12-3 or TRBV12-4 to TRBJ1-1; unclear D gene. The CDR3 totals 14 residues. The V end lost 3 bases, the J end lost 11 bases, and 19 bases lay between the germline ends. DNA for the CDR3: TGTGCCAGCAGTTTTTGGACCTCCCCCGGTGGGGCTTTCTTT. Translation gives CASSFWTSPGGAFF.

This clonotype was observed a handful of times. V gene TRBV2 combines with J gene TRBJ2-7; D might be TRBD1 or TRBD2, each matching 5 bases. Germline assignment: CDR1 SNHLY and CDR2 FYNNEI. Trimming shortened V by 6 bases and J by 6 bases, and 18 bases separated the two germline ends. The CDR3 totals 14 residues. DNA of the CDR3: TGTGCCAGCAGCTCTGGACAACCTGGGGGCGAGCAGTACTTC. This encodes CASSSGQPGGEQYF.

The J gene is TRBJ2-1, the V gene TRBV11-2; possibly TRBD2 for D (5 bases). The CDR3 length is 17 residues. Trimming took off 5 bases at V and 0 bases at J, with 17 bases between the two ends. CDR1 and CDR2 (germline): SGHAT, FQNNGV. CDR3 nucleotide sequence: TGTGCCAGCAGCCCGGAGGTTGGCGGACCCTCCTACAATGAGCAGTTCTTC. Translating it yields CASSPEVGGPSYNEQFF.

The V call is TRBV12-3 or TRBV12-4, the J call TRBJ1-6, with 7 bases identical to TRBD1. The CDR3 sequence is 18 residues long. The V and J ends lost 3 bases and 0 bases, in that order; junction bases with no gene match: 8. CDR3 nucleotides: TGTGCCAGCAGTTTGACAGGGAGACTTAGCTCCTATAATTCACCCCTCCACTTT. Its translation: CASSLTGRLSSYNSPLHF.

The V gene is TRBV10-3, the J gene TRBJ1-2, with 11 positions matching TRBD1. The trim removed 4 bases at V and 3 bases at J, leaving 1 base unmatched. From germline, CDR1 is ENHRY and CDR2 SYGVKD. The CDR3 loop spans 14 amino acids. The CDR3 here is CAISGTGGYYGYTF. The CDR3 DNA reads TGTGCCATCAGTGGGACAGGGGGCTACTATGGCTACACCTTC.

This clonotype was seen just once. The rearrangement joins TRBV10-3 to TRBJ1-2; D gene unclear. This CDR3 comprises 14 residues. Germline-derived CDR1 and CDR2 are ENHRY and SYGVKD. Trimming removed 6 bases at V and 2 bases at J, with 13 bases between. The CDR3 nucleotides read TGTGCCATCAGGTTGGGCCCAGAAAACTATGGCTACACCTTC. The encoded protein is CAIRLGPENYGYTF.

This clonotype was detected many times. The chain carries TRBV19 and TRBJ2-5; 10 bases line up with TRBD1. This CDR3 has 14 amino acids. The germline gives CDR1 LNHDA, CDR2 SQIVND (reference sequence). V was pared by 5 bases and J by 5 bases, with 5 bases of the junction left unmatched. The CDR3, as DNA: TGTGCCAGTAGTGGCTTGGGACAGGGGGAGACCCAGTACTTC. It is translated as CASSGLGQGETQYF.